These 4 T cell receptor beta chains share one sample of origin, sequenced in a study of early T cells in non-severe SARS-CoV-2 infection. TCRdb recomputed calls from the 5' RACE reads with MiXCR, one row per CDR3 protein. The sample lists some 120,000 distinct CDR3 sequences, more than 12% seen once, with just over 20% in the top ten. Sequenced input: whole blood. The source of these receptors is an adult who was a healthcare worker with PCR-confirmed SARS-CoV-2 infection or an uninfected control (not recorded which).

This clonotype was counted a few times. This chain joins TRBV4-1 and TRBJ2-7; no clear D gene. V lost 4 bases to trimming and J lost 0 bases, with 10 bases between them. Germline V CDR1 and CDR2: MGHRA, YSYEKL. The CDR3 is made up of 14 amino acids. The CDR3 DNA is TGCGCCAGCAGCCCGATACGGAGCTCCTACGAGCAGTACTTC. Encoded protein: CASSPIRSSYEQYF.

In its sample, this clonotype is medium-sized (0.01 to 0.1%). The rearrangement uses TRBV20-1 and TRBJ1-4, with a tentative D call TRBD1 (5 bases). Trimming removed 6 bases at V and 5 bases at J, with 10 bases between. CDR1 and CDR2 (germline): DFQATT, SNEGSKA (reference sequence). The CDR3 loop spans 12 amino acids. This CDR3 is CSAQGENEKLFF. The CDR3 DNA reads as TGCAGTGCACAAGGGGAGAATGAAAAACTGTTTTTT.

V and J are TRBV5-5 and TRBJ2-7; D unclear. V was trimmed by 2 bases and J by 1 base, leaving 7 bases between them. The V gene's germline CDR1 is SGHKS and CDR2 YYEKEE (reference sequence). The CDR3 runs to 13 residues. The CDR3 here is CASSFDRSYEQYF. The CDR3 nucleotides read TGTGCCAGCAGCTTTGACCGGTCCTACGAGCAGTACTTC.

This clonotype has at least ten counts. This rearrangement joins TRBV12-3 or TRBV12-4 to TRBJ1-2, with 10 nucleotides matching TRBD1. The CDR3 length is 12 residues. V lost 5 bases, J lost 8 bases, and 2 bases stayed unmatched. CDR3 nucleotides: TGTGCCAGCAGTGTGACAGGGGGCGGCTACACCTTC. Amino acids: CASSVTGGGYTF.